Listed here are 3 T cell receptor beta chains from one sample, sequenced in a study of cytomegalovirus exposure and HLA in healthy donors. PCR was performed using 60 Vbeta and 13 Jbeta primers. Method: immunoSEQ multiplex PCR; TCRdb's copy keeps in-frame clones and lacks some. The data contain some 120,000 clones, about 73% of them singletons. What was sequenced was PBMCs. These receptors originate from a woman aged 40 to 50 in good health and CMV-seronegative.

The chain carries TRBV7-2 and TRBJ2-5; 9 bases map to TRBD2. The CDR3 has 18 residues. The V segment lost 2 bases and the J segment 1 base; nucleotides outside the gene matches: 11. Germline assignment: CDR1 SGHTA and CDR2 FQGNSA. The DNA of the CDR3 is TGTGCCAGCAGCTTAAAAGGGTGGACTAGCGTCTTCCAAGAGACCCAGTACTTC. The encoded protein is CASSLKGWTSVFQETQYF.

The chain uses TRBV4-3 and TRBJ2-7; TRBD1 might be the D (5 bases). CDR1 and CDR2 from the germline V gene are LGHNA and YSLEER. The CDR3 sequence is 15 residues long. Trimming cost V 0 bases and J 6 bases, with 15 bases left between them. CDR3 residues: CASSQENFQGTEQYF. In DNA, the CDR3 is TGCGCCAGCAGCCAAGAAAACTTCCAGGGAACCGAGCAGTACTTC.

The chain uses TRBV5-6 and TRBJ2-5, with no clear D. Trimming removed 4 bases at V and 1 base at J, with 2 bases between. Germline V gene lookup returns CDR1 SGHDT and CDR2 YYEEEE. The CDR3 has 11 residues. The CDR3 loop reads CASSLQETQYF. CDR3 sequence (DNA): TGTGCCAGCAGCCTCCAAGAGACCCAGTACTTC.